These T cell receptor beta chains were read from a single sample in a study of CD8+CD57+ T cells in acquired aplastic anemia. MiXCR, run by TCRdb on the reads, gives a single entry per CDR3 protein. This sample carries 180,000 or so distinct CDR3 sequences, less than 65% of them seen once, and the ten largest clones take approximately 42%. The sequenced sample was sorted CD4+, CD8+, or CD8+CD57+ T cells (not recorded which) from PBMCs. These receptors all stem from a human donor with aplastic anemia. The CDR3 runs from the conserved cysteine through the conserved F or W. The D gene is left open where the match is weak. Not every row has a clone size; where given, it reads once, few, many or a size class.

d_gene: NA
abundance: NA
v_gene: TRBV20-1
j_gene: TRBJ2-5
CDR3aa: CSALPLRDIQETQYF
CDR3nt: TGCAGTGCCCTTCCCCTAAGGGATATCCAAGAGACCCAGTACTTC

d_gene: TRBD2
abundance: NA
v_gene: TRBV10-2
j_gene: TRBJ2-7
CDR3aa: CASTRTSGAPYEQYF
CDR3nt: TGCGCCAGCACCCGGACTAGCGGGGCACCCTACGAGCAGTACTTC

d_gene: NA
abundance: NA
v_gene: TRBV19
j_gene: TRBJ1-2
CDR3aa: CASKTEIYGYTF
CDR3nt: TGTGCCAGTAAGACAGAAATCTATGGCTACACCTTC

d_gene: NA
abundance: many
v_gene: TRBV2
j_gene: TRBJ1-2
CDR3aa: CASREDVFHRIYGYTF
CDR3nt: TGTGCCAGCAGAGAGGACGTGTTTCATCGGATCTATGGCTACACCTTC

d_gene: NA
abundance: NA
v_gene: TRBV2
j_gene: TRBJ2-1
CDR3aa: CASRKFVRADEQFF
CDR3nt: TGTGCCAGCAGGAAATTTGTACGAGCGGATGAGCAGTTCTTC

d_gene: TRBD2
abundance: NA
v_gene: TRBV20-1
j_gene: TRBJ2-3
CDR3aa: CSARWPSGPGDTQYF
CDR3nt: TGCAGTGCTAGATGGCCTAGCGGGCCAGGAGATACGCAGTATTTT

d_gene: TRBD1
abundance: NA
v_gene: TRBV3-1
j_gene: TRBJ1-5
CDR3aa: CASSQAQGAGQPQHF
CDR3nt: TGTGCCAGCAGCCAAGCACAGGGGGCAGGTCAGCCCCAGCATTTT

d_gene: NA
abundance: NA
v_gene: TRBV19
j_gene: TRBJ1-6
CDR3aa: CATTQGIDGSSYNSPLHF
CDR3nt: TGTGCCACCACACAGGGAATTGACGGGAGCTCCTATAATTCACCCCTCCACTTT

d_gene: TRBD1
abundance: many
v_gene: TRBV7-6
j_gene: TRBJ1-3
CDR3aa: CASRPTTGAAGNTIYF
CDR3nt: TGTGCCAGCAGGCCCACAACAGGGGCCGCTGGAAACACCATATATTTT

d_gene: NA
abundance: NA
v_gene: TRBV5-5
j_gene: TRBJ2-1
CDR3aa: CASSLGTPYNEQFF
CDR3nt: TGTGCCAGCAGCTTGGGAACACCTTACAATGAGCAGTTCTTC

d_gene: NA
abundance: few
v_gene: TRBV20-1
j_gene: TRBJ2-3
CDR3aa: CSARDLTTHNEQYF
CDR3nt: TGCAGTGCTAGAGATCTAACTACTCACAATGAGCAGTATTTT

d_gene: TRBD1
abundance: NA
v_gene: TRBV9
j_gene: TRBJ1-1
CDR3aa: CASSVGTGNTEAFF
CDR3nt: TGTGCCAGCAGCGTAGGGACAGGCAACACTGAAGCTTTCTTT

d_gene: NA
abundance: NA
v_gene: TRBV7-6
j_gene: TRBJ2-1
CDR3aa: CASSFSYSYNEQFF
CDR3nt: TGTGCCAGCAGCTTTTCTTACAGCTACAATGAGCAGTTCTTC

d_gene: NA
abundance: NA
v_gene: TRBV25-1
j_gene: TRBJ1-1
CDR3aa: CASRGLTEAFF
CDR3nt: TGTGCCAGCAGGGGATTGACTGAAGCTTTCTTT

d_gene: TRBD1
abundance: NA
v_gene: TRBV12-3/TRBV12-4
j_gene: TRBJ1-6
CDR3aa: CASSPGQGRGFNSPLHF
CDR3nt: TGTGCCAGCAGCCCCGGACAGGGTCGGGGGTTCAATTCACCCCTCCACTTT

d_gene: NA
abundance: few
v_gene: TRBV7-9
j_gene: TRBJ1-1
CDR3aa: CASSHKDLTEAFF
CDR3nt: TGTGCCAGCAGCCATAAAGACCTAACTGAAGCTTTCTTT

d_gene: NA
abundance: NA
v_gene: TRBV7-2
j_gene: TRBJ2-3
CDR3aa: CASSFGQGRTDTQYF
CDR3nt: TGTGCCAGCAGCTTTGGTCAGGGCCGCACAGATACGCAGTATTTT

d_gene: TRBD2
abundance: NA
v_gene: TRBV20-1
j_gene: TRBJ2-5
CDR3aa: CSAPRGGGQETQYF
CDR3nt: TGCAGTGCCCCCCGTGGCGGGGGGCAAGAGACCCAGTACTTC

d_gene: NA
abundance: NA
v_gene: TRBV20-1
j_gene: TRBJ2-5
CDR3aa: CSAHNPTETQETQYF
CDR3nt: TGCAGTGCTCACAACCCCACAGAGACCCAAGAGACCCAGTACTTC

d_gene: NA
abundance: NA
v_gene: TRBV7-7
j_gene: TRBJ2-7
CDR3aa: CARGQTLYEQYF
CDR3nt: TGTGCTAGAGGACAGACCCTATACGAGCAGTACTTC

d_gene: NA
abundance: NA
v_gene: TRBV20-1
j_gene: TRBJ2-1
CDR3aa: CSASTLRRNEQFF
CDR3nt: TGCAGTGCTAGTACCCTCCGCCGCAATGAGCAGTTCTTC

d_gene: TRBD1
abundance: few
v_gene: TRBV25-1
j_gene: TRBJ1-5
CDR3aa: CASSEDRGHQPQHF
CDR3nt: TGTGCCAGCAGTGAAGACAGGGGGCATCAGCCCCAGCATTTT

d_gene: NA
abundance: many
v_gene: TRBV6-5
j_gene: TRBJ1-5
CDR3aa: CASSLYSNQPRHF
CDR3nt: TGTGCCAGCAGTCTTTATAGCAATCAGCCCCGGCATTTT

d_gene: TRBD1
abundance: once
v_gene: TRBV7-8
j_gene: TRBJ1-1
CDR3aa: CASSLTAGGAMNTEAFF
CDR3nt: TGTGCCAGCAGCTTAACGGCAGGGGGCGCGATGAACACTGAAGCTTTCTTT

d_gene: TRBD1
abundance: many
v_gene: TRBV6-6
j_gene: TRBJ2-7
CDR3aa: CASRRDRAYEQYF
CDR3nt: TGTGCCAGCAGACGCGACAGGGCATACGAGCAGTACTTC

d_gene: TRBD1
abundance: NA
v_gene: TRBV19
j_gene: TRBJ1-1
CDR3aa: CASRRTGGLNTEAFF
CDR3nt: TGTGCCAGCAGGCGGACAGGGGGCCTTAACACTGAAGCTTTCTTT

d_gene: NA
abundance: many
v_gene: TRBV20-1
j_gene: TRBJ1-4
CDR3aa: CSAQPDGTRGNNEKLFF
CDR3nt: TGCAGTGCTCAACCCGACGGGACCCGGGGTAATAATGAAAAACTGTTTTTT

d_gene: NA
abundance: many
v_gene: TRBV4-2
j_gene: TRBJ1-2
CDR3aa: CASRRSGEYGYTF
CDR3nt: TGTGCCAGCAGGCGGTCAGGGGAATATGGCTACACCTTC

d_gene: TRBD2
abundance: once
v_gene: TRBV15
j_gene: TRBJ2-1
CDR3aa: CATSHRGGYNEQFF
CDR3nt: TGTGCCACCAGCCACCGGGGGGGTTACAATGAGCAGTTCTTC

d_gene: NA
abundance: few
v_gene: TRBV20-1
j_gene: TRBJ1-4
CDR3aa: CSARVGGLPNEKLFF
CDR3nt: TGCAGTGCTAGAGTAGGTGGATTACCTAATGAAAAACTGTTTTTT

d_gene: TRBD1
abundance: many
v_gene: TRBV4-1
j_gene: TRBJ1-5
CDR3aa: CASSVDRVNQPQHF
CDR3nt: TGCGCCAGCAGCGTGGACAGGGTCAATCAGCCCCAGCATTTT

d_gene: TRBD1
abundance: once
v_gene: TRBV12-3/TRBV12-4
j_gene: TRBJ2-7
CDR3aa: CASSPRQGGRFYKQYF
CDR3nt: TGTGCCAGCAGTCCCCGACAGGGTGGTAGGTTTTATAAGCAGTACTTC

d_gene: NA
abundance: NA
v_gene: TRBV9
j_gene: TRBJ2-1
CDR3aa: CASSVDSYNEQFF
CDR3nt: TGTGCCAGCAGCGTAGATTCCTACAATGAGCAGTTCTTC

d_gene: NA
abundance: NA
v_gene: TRBV2
j_gene: TRBJ2-7
CDR3aa: CATSDPRLGREQYF
CDR3nt: TGTGCCACCAGTGATCCGCGTCTGGGGAGGGAGCAGTACTTC

d_gene: NA
abundance: NA
v_gene: TRBV27
j_gene: TRBJ1-3
CDR3aa: CATQDGRRDTIYF
CDR3nt: TGTGCCACCCAAGATGGTAGACGTGACACCATATATTTT

d_gene: TRBD2
abundance: many
v_gene: TRBV12-3/TRBV12-4
j_gene: TRBJ2-1
CDR3aa: CASSLAVNEQFF
CDR3nt: TGTGCCAGCAGTCTAGCGGTGAATGAGCAGTTCTTC

d_gene: NA
abundance: NA
v_gene: TRBV12-3/TRBV12-4
j_gene: TRBJ2-2
CDR3aa: CASSFNPTGELFF
CDR3nt: TGTGCCAGCAGTTTTAATCCCACCGGGGAGCTGTTTTTT

d_gene: TRBD1
abundance: NA
v_gene: TRBV2
j_gene: TRBJ2-7
CDR3aa: CASLRDRGTEQYF
CDR3nt: TGTGCCAGTCTCCGGGACAGGGGCACCGAGCAGTACTTC

d_gene: NA
abundance: few
v_gene: TRBV25-1
j_gene: TRBJ2-1
CDR3aa: CASSAIGSSNEQFF
CDR3nt: TGTGCCAGCAGTGCTATAGGGAGTTCCAATGAGCAGTTCTTC

d_gene: NA
abundance: many
v_gene: TRBV5-8
j_gene: TRBJ2-7
CDR3aa: CASSLGQRPYEQYF
CDR3nt: TGTGCCAGCAGCTTGGGCCAGCGTCCCTACGAGCAGTACTTC

d_gene: TRBD1
abundance: NA
v_gene: TRBV7-8
j_gene: TRBJ1-1
CDR3aa: CASSFRQGEAFF
CDR3nt: TGTGCCAGCAGCTTTAGACAGGGTGAAGCTTTCTTT

d_gene: TRBD1
abundance: NA
v_gene: TRBV7-8
j_gene: TRBJ2-7
CDR3aa: CASSSPGGTGDTYEQYF
CDR3nt: TGTGCCAGCAGCTCTCCTGGCGGGACAGGGGACACCTACGAGCAGTACTTC

d_gene: NA
abundance: NA
v_gene: TRBV15
j_gene: TRBJ1-4
CDR3aa: CATSRAANTQTNEKLFF
CDR3nt: TGTGCCACCAGCAGGGCAGCTAACACCCAAACTAATGAAAAACTGTTTTTT

d_gene: NA
abundance: NA
v_gene: TRBV2
j_gene: TRBJ2-7
CDR3aa: CAILQDPYEQYF
CDR3nt: TGTGCCATCTTACAGGACCCCTACGAGCAGTACTTC

d_gene: NA
abundance: few
v_gene: TRBV25-1
j_gene: TRBJ2-2
CDR3aa: CASRDAGNTGELFF
CDR3nt: TGTGCCAGCAGAGACGCAGGGAACACCGGGGAGCTGTTTTTT

d_gene: NA
abundance: NA
v_gene: TRBV5-1
j_gene: TRBJ1-2
CDR3aa: CASGEGTANYGYTF
CDR3nt: TGCGCCAGTGGGGAGGGTACGGCTAACTATGGCTACACCTTC

d_gene: TRBD2
abundance: NA
v_gene: TRBV7-9
j_gene: TRBJ2-2
CDR3aa: CASSAGLAGNTGELFF
CDR3nt: TGTGCCAGCAGCGCAGGACTAGCGGGGAACACCGGGGAGCTGTTTTTT

d_gene: TRBD2
abundance: few
v_gene: TRBV4-1
j_gene: TRBJ2-7
CDR3aa: CASSFGLAGDYEQYF
CDR3nt: TGCGCCAGCAGCTTCGGACTAGCGGGAGATTACGAGCAGTACTTC

d_gene: NA
abundance: NA
v_gene: TRBV20-1
j_gene: TRBJ2-7
CDR3aa: CSAPGLSYEQYF
CDR3nt: TGCAGTGCTCCGGGTCTCTCCTACGAGCAGTACTTC

d_gene: TRBD1
abundance: NA
v_gene: TRBV2
j_gene: TRBJ2-5
CDR3aa: CASSVEVGQDQETQYF
CDR3nt: TGTGCCAGCAGTGTTGAGGTTGGACAGGACCAAGAGACCCAGTACTTC

d_gene: NA
abundance: NA
v_gene: TRBV10-2
j_gene: TRBJ2-5
CDR3aa: CASSTAQETQYF
CDR3nt: TGCGCCAGCAGCACTGCGCAAGAGACCCAGTACTTC

d_gene: TRBD1
abundance: many
v_gene: TRBV20-1
j_gene: TRBJ1-6
CDR3aa: CSARRQGEYHNSPLHF
CDR3nt: TGCAGTGCTAGACGACAGGGGGAATATCATAATTCACCCCTCCACTTT

d_gene: NA
abundance: NA
v_gene: TRBV14
j_gene: TRBJ1-1
CDR3aa: CASQEQANTEAFF
CDR3nt: TGTGCCAGCCAGGAACAGGCGAACACTGAAGCTTTCTTT

d_gene: NA
abundance: NA
v_gene: TRBV11-1
j_gene: TRBJ2-7
CDR3aa: CASTPRPAYEQYF
CDR3nt: TGTGCCAGCACCCCCCGGCCAGCCTACGAGCAGTACTTC

d_gene: TRBD2
abundance: few
v_gene: TRBV20-1
j_gene: TRBJ2-1
CDR3aa: CSARVPSGVNYNEQFF
CDR3nt: TGCAGTGCTAGAGTCCCTAGCGGAGTGAACTACAATGAGCAGTTCTTC